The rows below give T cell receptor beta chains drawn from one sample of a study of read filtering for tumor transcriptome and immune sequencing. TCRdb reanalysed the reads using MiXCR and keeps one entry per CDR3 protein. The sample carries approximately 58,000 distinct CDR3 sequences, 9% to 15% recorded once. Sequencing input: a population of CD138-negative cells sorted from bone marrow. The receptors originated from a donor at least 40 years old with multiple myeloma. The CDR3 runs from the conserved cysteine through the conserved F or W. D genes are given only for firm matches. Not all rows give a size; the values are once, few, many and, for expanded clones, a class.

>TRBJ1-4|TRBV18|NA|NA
TGTGCCAGCTCCCCCCGCGGACAAGACTACGAAACACTGTTTTTT
CASSPRGQDYETLFF
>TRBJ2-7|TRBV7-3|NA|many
TGTGCCAGCAGCTTAAACCAGGGCAACTACGAGCAGTACTTC
CASSLNQGNYEQYF
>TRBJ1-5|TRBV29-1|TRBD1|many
TGCAGCGTAGGGGGCTTCGACAATCAGCCCCAGCATTTT
CSVGGFDNQPQHF
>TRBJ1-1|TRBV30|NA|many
TGTGCCGGGGAGCGATTTGGAGGGGGTTTTTCCACTGAAGCTTTCTTT
CAGERFGGGFSTEAFF
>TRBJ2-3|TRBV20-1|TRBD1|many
TGCAGTGTCCAGGGGGTAAATACGCAGTATTTT
CSVQGVNTQYF
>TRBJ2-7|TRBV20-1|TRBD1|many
TGCAGTGCTAGCAGGGGGCGGTTATCCGAGCAGTACTTC
CSASRGRLSEQYF
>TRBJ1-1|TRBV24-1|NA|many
TGTGCCACCAGATCGGACGGGAACACTGAAGCTTTCTTT
CATRSDGNTEAFF
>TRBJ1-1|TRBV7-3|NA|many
TGTGCCAGCAGCTTAGGGGGGTTGAGGATGAACACTGAAGCTTTCTTT
CASSLGGLRMNTEAFF
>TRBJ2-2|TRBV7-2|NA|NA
TGTGCCAGCCGTCGTGTCCGGGAGCTGTTTTTT
CASRRVRELFF
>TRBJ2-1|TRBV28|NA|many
TGTGCCAGCAGCGGGAGGGGGCTCAATGAGCAGTTCTTC
CASSGRGLNEQFF
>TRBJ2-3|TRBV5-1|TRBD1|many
TGCGCCAGCAGCTTGGGACAGACAGGGTCAAGCACAGATACGCAGTATTTT
CASSLGQTGSSTDTQYF
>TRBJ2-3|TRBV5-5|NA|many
TGTGCCAGCAGCTTGCTTGGGCAGCTAAGCACAGATACGCAGTATTTT
CASSLLGQLSTDTQYF
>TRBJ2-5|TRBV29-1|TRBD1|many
TGCAGCGCTGGACAGGGGAGGGAGACCCAGTACTTC
CSAGQGRETQYF
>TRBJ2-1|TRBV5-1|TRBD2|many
TGCGCCAGTTTCCGCAGCGGGGGACTCTACAATGAGCAGTTCTTC
CASFRSGGLYNEQFF
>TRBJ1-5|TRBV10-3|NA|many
TGTGCCATCAGTGAAGGAGGAGCCCAGAGCGGTCAGCCCCAGCATTTT
CAISEGGAQSGQPQHF
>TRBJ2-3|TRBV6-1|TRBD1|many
TGTGCCAGCGAAACTCAGGGGACAGGGGGATGGGATACGCAGTATTTT
CASETQGTGGWDTQYF
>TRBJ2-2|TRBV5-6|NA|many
TGTGCCAGCAGTCCACGGCGACGCCTCCACACCGGGGAGCTGTTTTTT
CASSPRRRLHTGELFF
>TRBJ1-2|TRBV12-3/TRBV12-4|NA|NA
TGTGCCAGCAGCCCGAGTTCGAACTATGGCTACACCTTC
CASSPSSNYGYTF
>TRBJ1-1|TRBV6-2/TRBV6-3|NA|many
TGTGCCAGCAGTTACGACCAGCCAGCTAGAGCTTTCTTT
CASSYDQPARAFF
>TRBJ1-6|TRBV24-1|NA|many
TGTGCCACCAGTCTAGGACAGCCGAATTCACCCCTCCACTTT
CATSLGQPNSPLHF
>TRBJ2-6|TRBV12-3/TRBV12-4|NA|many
TGTGCCAGCAGTTTCCACGACTCTGGGGCCAACGTCCTGACTTTC
CASSFHDSGANVLTF
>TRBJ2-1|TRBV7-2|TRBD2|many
TGTGCCAGCAGCTTAGAGGGACTAGCCTACAATGAGCAGTTCTTC
CASSLEGLAYNEQFF
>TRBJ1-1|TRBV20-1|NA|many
TGCAGTGCTGCACGGGGGTTTAGCACTGAAGCTCTCTTT
CSAARGFSTEALF
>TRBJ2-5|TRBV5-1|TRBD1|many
TGCGCCAGCAGCACGGGACAGGGCCAAGAGACCCAGTACTTC
CASSTGQGQETQYF
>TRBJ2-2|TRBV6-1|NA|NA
TGTGCCAGCAGTGACTCGGCAGGGTGGTCCACCGGGGAGCTGTTTTTT
CASSDSAGWSTGELFF
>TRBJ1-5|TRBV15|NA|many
TGTGCCACCAGCACACAGGGTGACCGACAGCCCCAGCATTTT
CATSTQGDRQPQHF
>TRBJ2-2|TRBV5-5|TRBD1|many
TGTGCCAGCATTAACAAGCAGCTTGGATCGGGACAGGGGGTCGGGGAGCTGTTTTTT
CASINKQLGSGQGVGELFF
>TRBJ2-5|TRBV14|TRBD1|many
TGTGCCACCCAGGGACAGGCAGGAGAGACCCAGTACTTC
CATQGQAGETQYF
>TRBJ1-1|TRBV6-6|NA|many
TGTGCCAGCAGTTACTCGACTCGGAACACTGAAGCTTTCTTT
CASSYSTRNTEAFF
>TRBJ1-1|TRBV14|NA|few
TGTGCCAGCAGCCGGAAGGGACTCACGAACACTGAAGCTTTCTTT
CASSRKGLTNTEAFF
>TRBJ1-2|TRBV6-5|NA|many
TGTGCCAGCAGTTACTCGCCCCGTAACGGCTACACCTTC
CASSYSPRNGYTF
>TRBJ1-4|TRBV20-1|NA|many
TGCAGTGTATCGGCTACTTCCAATGAAAAACTGTTTTTT
CSVSATSNEKLFF
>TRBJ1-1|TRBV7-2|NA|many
TGTGCCAGCGGCACTAACACTGAAGCTTTCTTT
CASGTNTEAFF
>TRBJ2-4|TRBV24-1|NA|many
TGTGCCACCAGTGATTCCCGATCCGAGCCGGGCAAAAACATTCAGTACTTC
CATSDSRSEPGKNIQYF
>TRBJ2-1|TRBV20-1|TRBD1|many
TGCAGTGGAGCCGGGGGGACAGGGGATAATGAGCAGTTCTTC
CSGAGGTGDNEQFF
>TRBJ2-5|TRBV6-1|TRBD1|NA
TGTGCCAGCAGGGACTCCGGGACAGGCCAAGAGACCCAGTACTTC
CASRDSGTGQETQYF
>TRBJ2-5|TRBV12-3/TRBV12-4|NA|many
TGTGCCAGCAGTTTAGGGCAGGGGATTGGTGAGACCCAGTACTTC
CASSLGQGIGETQYF
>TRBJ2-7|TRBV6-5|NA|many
TGTGCCAGCAGCCTAAATGCGGGGTTCGGGTACGAGCAGTACTTC
CASSLNAGFGYEQYF